Each of the 25 T cell receptor delta chains below was sequenced from the same sample in a study of intestinal T cells in coeliac disease. For each case, the template was genomic DNA from ten approximately 5-µm formalin-fixed paraffin-embedded scrolls. TCRdb reprocessed the multiplex PCR reads using CATT. The repertoire includes 150 or so delta-chain clones, 50% of them detected once, and just under 98% sits in the top ten. Specimen: a duodenal biopsy. The receptors were gathered from a human donor who served as a control with a normal duodenal biopsy, not a healthy volunteer.

This clone has more than one count but fewer than ten. TCRdb's entry gives the protein of a much larger clone, which mismatches this DNA's translation at residue 7, likely from a read error; the protein reported here is translated from the DNA. The chain links TRDV1 to TRDJ1, with 12 bases matching TRDD3. From germline, CDR1 is TSWWSYY and CDR2 QGS. V gave up 0 bases and J gave up 0 bases; unmatched junction bases: 20. The CDR3 is 23 residues long. The CDR3 here is CALGELALSNRLGDTWYTDKLIF. The DNA for the CDR3 is TGTGCTCTTGGGGAACTTGCCCTGAGTAACAGACTGGGGGATACATGGTACACCGATAAACTCATCTTT.

The V gene is TRDV2; the J gene was not called; the table names TRDD3, a call not compared with the DNA. Germline assignment: CDR1 GEAIGNYY and CDR2 EKD. The CDR3 contains 18 residues. CDR3 DNA: TGTGCCTGTGACACCGATGGGGGATACGCACAGTGCTACAAAACCCTCTTCTTC. It encodes CACDTDGGYAQCYKTLFF.

Remarks on this clone: This likely came from a read error, as a far larger clone is one base away. Other DNA sequences in this specimen translate into the identical CDR3. The chain is built from TRDV1 and TRDJ1, with TRDD3 matching over 9 bases. The CDR3 extends over 28 amino acids. Looked up from germline, CDR1 is TSWWSYY and CDR2 is QGS. The CDR3 here is CALGEDVPYLRRVPGGSKVFTYTDKLIF. DNA for the CDR3: TGTGCCCTTGGGGAAGACGTACCTTACCTTAGGAGGGTGCCTGGGGGATCCAAAGTTTTTACGTACACCGATAAACTCATCTTT.

V gene TRDV2 was called; the J gene was not; the D call of TRDD3 is as the table states it, not checked on the DNA. The CDR3 length is 25 residues. The germline V gene has CDR1 GEAIGNYY and CDR2 EKD. CDR3: CACDRLGDTHSATKPTETCTKTLFF. Written as DNA, the CDR3 is TGTGCCTGTGACAGACTGGGGGATACGCACAGTGCTACAAAACCTACAGAGACCTGTACAAAAACCCTCTTCTTC.

This clone came up a few times. The protein given by TCRdb reflects a much larger clone and differs at residue 18 from this DNA's translation, likely from a read error; the protein shown is the DNA's translation. CDR3 region: CALGELLAPSGLLGDTANDKLIF. The CDR3 bases are TGTGCTCTTGGGGAACTTCTGGCACCAAGCGGTCTACTGGGGGATACAGCGAACGATAAACTCATCTTT. This rearrangement joins TRDV1 to TRDJ1; 12 bases line up with TRDD3. The V segment lost 0 bases and the J segment 4 bases; nucleotides outside the gene matches: 24. Germline V gene data show CDR1 as TSWWSYY and CDR2 as QGS. The CDR3 runs 23 residues.

In DNA form, the CDR3 reads TGTGCTCTTGGGGTGTCTACGGTCGGAAAGGCGAAACTCATCTTT. Protein sequence: CALGVSTVGKAKLIF. This sequence joins TRDV1 and TRDJ1; D is unclear. The germline gives CDR1 TSWWSYY, CDR2 QGS. This CDR3 contains 15 residues. Trimming cost V 4 bases and J 8 bases, with 20 bases left between them.

On this clone: This likely stems from a read error, as it lies one base from a far larger clone. The chain combines TRDV1 with TRDJ1; 12 bases map to TRDD3. This CDR3 has 23 amino acids. The germline gives CDR1 TSWWSYY, CDR2 QGS. The J segment lost 0 bases and the V segment lost 0 bases, leaving 20 bases of the junction unmatched. The CDR3 protein is CALGELVPSNRLGDTWYTDKLIF. CDR3 DNA sequence: TGTGCTCTTGGGGAACTTGTCCCGAGTAACAGACTGGGGGATACATGGTACACCGATAAACTCATCTTT.

The chain is built from TRDV2 and TRDJ3; 8 positions agree with TRDD3. The germline CDR1 and CDR2 sequences are GEAIGNYY and EKD. V shed 1 base and J 0 bases; nucleotides not matched to a gene: 4. CDR3 length: 18 residues. The CDR3 here is CACDTRWGISWDTRQMFF. The CDR3 DNA sequence: TGTGCCTGTGACACAAGATGGGGGATCTCCTGGGACACCCGACAGATGTTTTTC.

This clone has a handful of counts. TCRdb attributes to this sequence the protein of a much larger clone, which differs from the DNA translation at residue 14; a read error is likely, and the protein displayed is translated from the DNA. The V call is TRDV1, the J call TRDJ1, with TRDD3 matching over 7 bases. Germline V gene sequence: CDR1 TSWWSYY, CDR2 QGS. This CDR3 has 23 residues. The J segment lost 4 bases and the V segment lost 0 bases, leaving 29 bases of the junction unmatched. The chain's CDR3 is CALGELLAPSGLLRDTADDKLIF. CDR3 bases: TGTGCTCTTGGGGAACTTCTGGCACCAAGCGGTCTACTGAGGGATACAGCGGACGATAAACTCATCTTT.

As regards this clone: The TCRdb record carries a much larger clone's protein, which differs from this DNA's translation at residue 9; a read error is the likely cause, and the protein listed here is the DNA translation. The chain employs TRDV2 and TRDJ1; 10 bases fit TRDD3. V dropped 0 bases and J dropped 2; count of bases not matched to a gene: 23. The CDR3 contains 22 residues. CDR1 is GEAIGNYY, CDR2 EKD, per germline. CDR3 in DNA: TGTGCCTGTGACACCGTAATAGGTCGTACGGCGATGGGGGATACAGTGACCGATAAACTCATCTTT. Translation gives CACDTVIGRTAMGDTVTDKLIF.

Judged by abundance, this clone is hyperexpanded. This rearrangement joins TRDV1 to TRDJ1, with D perhaps matching TRDD2 (6 bases). CDR3 length equals 21 residues. With 0 bases removed from V and 0 bases from J, the gap between germline ends came to 26 bases. From germline, CDR1 is TSWWSYY and CDR2 QGS. The CDR3 bases are TGTGCTCTTGGGGAACTCTCTCCTACTTCGGGGGGTATCTGGTACACCGATAAACTCATCTTT. It encodes CALGELSPTSGGIWYTDKLIF.

The chain recombines TRDV2 with TRDJ1, with 10 positions matching TRDD3. This CDR3 contains 13 residues. From germline, CDR1 is GEAIGNYY and CDR2 EKD. J lost 10 bases, V lost 1 base, and 5 bases had no gene match. DNA of the CDR3: TGTGCCTGTGACACAGGACTGGGGGATGGACTCATCTTT. The encoded protein is CACDTGLGDGLIF.

Points on this clone: TCRdb's protein, taken from a much larger clone, differs from this DNA's translation at residue 6, likely owing to a read error; the protein displayed comes from the DNA. This chain joins TRDV1 and TRDJ1; D gene ambiguous. This CDR3 region has 15 residues. The ends were cut back, 1 base at V and 5 bases at J, with 14 bases in the middle. CDR1 and CDR2 (germline): TSWWSYY, QGS. Here the CDR3 reads CALGERRRLRDKLIF. CDR3 nucleotides: TGTGCTCTTGGGGAACGTCGACGCCTCCGGGATAAACTCATCTTT.

This sequence joins TRDV1 and TRDJ1; 9 bases are shared with TRDD3. The CDR3 length is 21 residues. V lost 1 base, J lost 4 bases, and 22 bases stayed unmatched. In germline, CDR1 is TSWWSYY, CDR2 QGS. The CDR3 is CALGEPQSYNWGTLRCDKLIF. DNA for the CDR3: TGTGCTCTTGGGGAACCCCAATCCTACAACTGGGGGACTCTTCGGTGCGATAAACTCATCTTT.

This clone was counted only a few times. The V and J genes are TRDV2 and TRDJ1; D is tentatively TRDD2 or TRDD3 (5 bases each). CDR3 length equals 13 residues. The V and J ends lost 8 bases and 3 bases respectively, with 15 bases between them. CDR1 is GEAIGNYY and CDR2 is EKD in the germline V gene. The CDR3 nucleotides are TGTGCCTTCCTAGGTGGATATCCCGATAAACTCATCTTT. This encodes CAFLGGYPDKLIF.

Comments on this clone: The protein in TCRdb stems from a much larger clone and differs at residue 14 from this DNA's translation, likely a read error; here the protein is translated from the DNA. The genes are TRDV1 and TRDJ1, with 11 bases that match TRDD3. The CDR3 is 19 residues long. With 4 bases clipped from V and 3 bases from J, the junction kept 16 bases outside the gene matches. Germline lookup yields CDR1 TSWWSYY and CDR2 QGS. The CDR3 nucleotides are TGTGCTCTTGGGGGGAGACTGGGGGATAGGGCCCGGTCCCCCGATAAACTCATCTTT. Protein: CALGGRLGDRARSPDKLIF.

V is TRDV1 and J is TRDJ3, with D possibly TRDD3 on 6 matching bases. Deletions cut 4 bases from V and 0 bases from J, with 31 bases between. In germline, CDR1 is TSWWSYY, CDR2 QGS. The CDR3 covers 24 residues. CDR3: CALGAAPKRGGPQTRSWDTRQMFF. In DNA form, the CDR3 reads TGTGCTCTTGGGGCCGCCCCTAAGCGTGGGGGGCCCCAGACGCGCTCCTGGGACACCCGACAGATGTTTTTC.

Comment on this clone: The protein given by TCRdb reflects a much larger clone and differs at residue 17 from this DNA's translation, likely from a read error; the protein shown is the DNA's translation. The V and J genes are TRDV1 and TRDJ1; TRDD3 agrees at 11 bases. The CDR3 is 19 amino acids. Germline loops: CDR1 TSWWSYY, CDR2 QGS. CDR3 sequence: CALGGRLGDRARSTDKHIF. DNA of the CDR3: TGTGCTCTTGGGGGGAGACTGGGGGATAGGGCCCGGTCCACCGATAAACACATCTTT.

This clone has more than one count but fewer than ten. The V and J genes are TRDV1 and TRDJ1, with TRDD3 matching 7 bases. Germline V lookup: CDR1 TSWWSYY, CDR2 QGS. V lost 4 bases and J lost 6; bases outside the gene matches: 23. CDR3 size: 19 residues. The CDR3 sequence: CALGAAPHPSPQLGNKLIF. The CDR3 DNA reads TGTGCTCTTGGGGCCGCCCCGCATCCTAGTCCCCAACTGGGGAATAAACTCATCTTT.

This clone has just a few counts. Only one base separates this from a far larger clonotype, so it likely reflects a read error. The gene calls are TRDV1 and TRDJ1; the match to TRDD3 covers 9 bases. The CDR3 sequence is 28 residues long. Trimming removed 2 bases from V and 0 bases from J; junction bases left unmatched: 40. In germline, CDR1 is TSWWSYY, CDR2 QGS. The CDR3 is CALGEDVPYLRGVPGGSKVFTYTDKLIF. CDR3 DNA: TGTGCTCTTGGGGAAGACGTACCTTACCTTAGGGGGGTGCCTGGGGGATCCAAAGTTTTTACGTACACCGATAAACTCATCTTT.

The chain joins TRDV2 to TRDJ2; 10 nucleotides align to TRDD3. The CDR3 runs 14 residues. Germline CDR1 is GEAIGNYY and CDR2 is EKD. The J segment lost 8 bases and the V segment lost 0 bases, leaving 2 bases of the junction unmatched. CDR3 in DNA: TGTGCCTGTGACACCGATGGGGGATACGCACAACTCTTCTTT. It is translated as CACDTDGGYAQLFF.

This clone came up a few times. This likely reflects a read error, since a far larger clone is one base away. The chain has TRDV1 and TRDJ1; 9 positions agree with TRDD3. J was trimmed by 1 base and V by 2 bases; bases with no gene match: 41. The V gene's germline CDR1 is TSWWSYY and CDR2 QGS. The CDR3 runs 28 residues. CDR3: CALGEDVPYLRRVPGGSKVFTCTDKLIF. Written as DNA, the CDR3 is TGTGCTCTTGGGGAAGACGTACCTTACCTTAGGAGGGTGCCTGGGGGATCCAAAGTTTTTACGTGCACCGATAAACTCATCTTT.

V and J are TRDV2 and TRDJ1; TRDD3 matches at 10 bases. The CDR3 has 16 residues. The germline V gene has CDR1 GEAIGNYY and CDR2 EKD. J was trimmed by 0 bases and V by 1 base; bases with no gene match: 4. The CDR3 loop reads CACDTGLGDHTDKLIF. CDR3 DNA: TGTGCCTGTGACACAGGACTGGGGGATCACACCGATAAACTCATCTTT.

The genes are TRDV1 and TRDJ1, with 9 bases fitting TRDD2. Germline loops: CDR1 TSWWSYY, CDR2 QGS. The V segment lost 6 bases and the J segment 2 bases; nucleotides outside the gene matches: 28. The CDR3 has 22 residues. CDR3 in DNA: TGTGCTCTTGGAACCCTTCCTACCCAAAATACTGGGGATCACGCGGGAACCGATAAACTCATCTTT. As protein: CALGTLPTQNTGDHAGTDKLIF.

With regard to this clone: A far more abundant clone sits one base away, making this likely a read error. At the DNA level, this CDR3 is encoded by other sequences in the same sample as well. This chain uses TRDV1 with TRDJ1; 11 bases fit TRDD3. This CDR3 is built from 19 residues. Germline CDR1 is TSWWSYY and CDR2 is QGS. CDR3 loop: CALGGRLGDRARSTDKLIF. In DNA form, the CDR3 reads TGTGCCCTTGGGGGGAGACTGGGGGATAGGGCCCGGTCCACCGATAAACTCATCTTT.